The source of this T cell receptor beta chain is a study of spatial heterogeneity in lung cancer. CDR1 is MNHEY, CDR2 SVGAGI, per germline. The CDR3 consists of 13 residues. Trimming took 8 bases from V and 5 from J, leaving 12 bases between them. This clonotype was seen many times. MiXCR was run by TCRdb on the 5' RACE reads, yielding one entry per CDR3 protein. The table includes around 63,000 distinct CDR3 sequences, about 5.9% detected once. Specified time point: sample taken at primary tumor resection. This TCR was recovered from a female donor with early-stage non-small cell lung cancer. The rearrangement links TRBV6-5 to TRBJ1-4, with D possibly TRBD1 on 5 matching bases. The input for sequencing was PBMCs, taken at surgery. CDR3 sequence: CASGITGNEKLFF. The CDR3 DNA is TGTGCCAGCGGAATCACAGGAAATGAAAAACTGTTTTTT.